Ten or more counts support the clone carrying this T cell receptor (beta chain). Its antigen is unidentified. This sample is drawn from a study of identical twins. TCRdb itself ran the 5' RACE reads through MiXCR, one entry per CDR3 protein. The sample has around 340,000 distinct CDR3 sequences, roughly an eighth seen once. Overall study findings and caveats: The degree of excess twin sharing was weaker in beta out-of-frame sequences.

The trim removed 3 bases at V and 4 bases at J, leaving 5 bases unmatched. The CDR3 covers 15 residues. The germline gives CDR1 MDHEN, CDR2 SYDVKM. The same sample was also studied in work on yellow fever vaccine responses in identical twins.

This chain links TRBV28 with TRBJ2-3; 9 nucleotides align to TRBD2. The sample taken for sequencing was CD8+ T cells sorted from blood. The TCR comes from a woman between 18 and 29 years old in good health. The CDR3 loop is CASSFRGGASDTQYF. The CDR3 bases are TGTGCCAGCAGTTTCCGCGGGGGGGCCTCAGATACGCAGTATTTT.